Included here is one T cell receptor beta chain sequence, with context. This sample stems from a study of blood T cell repertoires in COVID-19. Sequencing used immunoSEQ multiplex PCR; TCRdb keeps in-frame clones, though not all of them. This sample yields about 140,000 clones, of which 76% are seen a single time; 3.5% to 5% belongs to the top ten. The sequenced material came from peripheral blood. The sequence derives from a woman older than 75 with active or convalescent COVID-19.

As DNA, the CDR3 is TGCAGTGCTCAGATCTACGAGCAGTACTTC. This codes for CSAQIYEQYF. V gene TRBV20-1 combines with J gene TRBJ2-7; no firm D call. The CDR3 contains 10 residues. Trimming removed 5 bases from V and 3 bases from J, with 5 bases in between. Looked up from germline, CDR1 is DFQATT and CDR2 is SNEGSKA (reference sequence).